The rows below give T cell receptor beta chains drawn from one sample of a study of OX40 agonist ivuxolimab in advanced cancers. Profiling relied on immunoSEQ multiplex PCR, and the TCRdb table lists in-frame clones only, not all of them. The repertoire holds 77,000 or so clones, with 92% as singletons. Sequencing was performed on CD4+ or CD8+ T cells sorted from blood, taken in a trial of the OX40 agonist ivuxolimab. These receptors came from an adult with an advanced solid tumor such as melanoma, head and neck, liver or kidney cancer. The CDR3 runs from the conserved cysteine through the conserved F or W. The D gene is left open where the match is weak.

CDR3	D	V	J
CASTFQGGGLGTEAFF	TRBD1	TRBV5-4	TRBJ1-1
CASSLVSYEQYF	-	TRBV11-2	TRBJ2-7
CASSPSGVPYNEQFF	-	TRBV27	TRBJ2-1
CASSSTGSSYEQYF	-	TRBV7-9	TRBJ2-7
CASSPYGGRLYNSPLHF	-	TRBV7-9	TRBJ1-6
CASSQRAGSTDTQYF	-	TRBV4-1	TRBJ2-3
CASSLIGQPNTEAFF	-	TRBV7-3	TRBJ1-1
CASSVGQYYEQYF	TRBD1	TRBV7-8	TRBJ2-7
CASSQDEGTGVRDTQYF	TRBD1	TRBV14	TRBJ2-3
CASSLPSGTGSLNQPQHF	TRBD1	TRBV2	TRBJ1-5
CASSNPRLAGKETQYF	TRBD2	TRBV2	TRBJ2-5
CASSSPIAWGYTEAFF	-	TRBV5-6	TRBJ1-1
CASSGSGGNEKLFF	-	TRBV5-6	TRBJ1-4
CASSRTSGEHYEQYF	TRBD2	TRBV11-2	TRBJ2-7
CASSAGTGSFQPQHF	TRBD1	TRBV5-4	TRBJ1-5
CASSYLEDWGEQYF	-	TRBV6-5	TRBJ2-7
CASSPDTGADYEQYF	TRBD1	TRBV27	TRBJ2-7
CASSPLSSQGWGGYTF	-	TRBV4-1	TRBJ1-2
CAWSVDTSDPYEQYF	TRBD2	TRBV30	TRBJ2-7
CASTTGGDYGYTF	TRBD1	TRBV5-6	TRBJ1-2
CASSLPALPSGGVSSTDTQYF	TRBD2	TRBV5-1	TRBJ2-3
CASSLYTRGGYTF	-	TRBV7-9	TRBJ1-2
CASSLSLGDEQFF	-	TRBV28	TRBJ2-1
CASSQGENTEAFF	TRBD1	TRBV5-6	TRBJ1-1
CASSPRDTPNEKLFF	-	TRBV5-1	TRBJ1-4
CASSVFFPSGKLEETQYF	-	TRBV19	TRBJ2-5
CASTRYGAGLNEQFF	TRBD2	TRBV13	TRBJ2-1
CASRRQGTNIQYF	TRBD1	TRBV9	TRBJ2-4
CASRGRGIMNTEAFF	-	TRBV19	TRBJ1-1
CASSVSYNEQFF	-	TRBV9	TRBJ2-1
CASSESAGTVYNEQFF	-	TRBV10-1	TRBJ2-1
CASRTAPDTQYF	-	TRBV6-5	TRBJ2-3
CASSQDGRGYEKLFF	TRBD1	TRBV4-3	TRBJ1-4